The 25 T cell receptor beta chains in this list originate from one sample, sequenced in a study of molecular identifiers for immune sequencing clone quantification. TCRdb processed the PCR reads anew with MiXCR; each CDR3 protein has one entry. This repertoire shows roughly 320,000 distinct CDR3 sequences, roughly 23% found once; its top ten account for over 0.7%. The specimen was naive CD8+ T cells from blood, with Jurkat cell RNA spiked in. The subset: FACS-sorted CD8+CD4-CCR7+CD45RA+ naive T cells. The receptors here all came from a human donor in good health. Some libraries in this study had Jurkat cell RNA spiked in.

This clonotype came up many times. The chain is built from TRBV20-1 and TRBJ2-1, with TRBD2 identical over 12 bases. The CDR3 is 15 amino acids. After removal of 4 bases from V and 7 bases from J, the junction contained 8 bases not matched to a gene. The germline V gene encodes CDR1 DFQATT and CDR2 SNEGSKA (reference sequence). In nucleotides, the CDR3 is TGCAGTGCTAAAAGCGCTAGCGGGGGGGATAATGAGCAGTTCTTC. It yields the protein CSAKSASGGDNEQFF.

The chain employs TRBV3-1 and TRBJ2-6, with 8 positions matching TRBD1. The CDR3 is made up of 20 amino acids. The V gene's germline CDR1 is LGHDT and CDR2 YNNKEL (reference sequence). The ends lost 1 base at V and 1 base at J; junction bases unmatched: 12. CDR3 bases: TGTGCCAGCAGCCAAGTAGGTGGACAGGGCATTCTGTCTGGGGCCAACGTCCTGACTTTC. This encodes CASSQVGGQGILSGANVLTF.

At least ten counts were recorded for this clonotype. The V call is TRBV20-1, the J call TRBJ2-4; D perhaps matches TRBD1 (6 bases). Germline V gene data show CDR1 as DFQATT and CDR2 as SNEGSKA (reference sequence). V lost 0 bases, J lost 0 bases, and 9 bases lay in between. The CDR3 covers 15 residues. CDR3 protein: CSAREAGEAKNIQYF. The DNA for the CDR3 is TGCAGTGCTAGAGAAGCAGGGGAAGCCAAAAACATTCAGTACTTC.

Points on this clonotype: This could be a read error, since a much larger clone is one nucleotide away. This sequence joins TRBV7-2 and TRBJ2-7, with 10 bases that match TRBD2. This CDR3 comprises 15 residues. From germline, CDR1 is SGHTA and CDR2 FQGNSA. The CDR3 here is CASSFVEREGLERYF. CDR3 DNA sequence: TGTGCCAGCAGCTTCGTAGAGCGGGAGGGCCTCGAGCGGTACTTC.

This clonotype was detected ten times or more. CDR3 residues: CASSFSGDRAKNIQYF. The CDR3, as DNA: TGTGCCAGCAGTTTTTCTGGGGATAGGGCCAAAAACATTCAGTACTTC. The chain employs TRBV12-3 or TRBV12-4 and TRBJ2-4; D is undetermined. The CDR3 is 16 residues long. Trimming removed 3 bases from V and 1 base from J, with 13 bases in between.

This clonotype has ten or more counts. V and J are TRBV10-3 and TRBJ1-1; TRBD1 is a possible D gene (5 bases). CDR3 length: 15 residues. CDR1 is ENHRY, CDR2 SYGVKD, per germline. Trimming cost V 0 bases and J 2 bases, with 10 bases left between them. The CDR3 spells CAISESTATNTEAFF. The CDR3 nucleotides read TGTGCCATCAGTGAGTCGACAGCCACAAACACTGAAGCTTTCTTT.

This clonotype appeared many times. The rearrangement uses TRBV28 and TRBJ1-5; TRBD1 aligns across 7 bases. Germline V gene lookup returns CDR1 MDHEN and CDR2 SYDVKM. This CDR3 is built from 14 residues. The trim removed 5 bases at V and 5 bases at J, leaving 6 bases unmatched. Here the CDR3 DNA reads TGTGCCAGCAGTACGGACAGGTCAGATCAGCCCCAGCATTTT. This translates into CASSTDRSDQPQHF.

The chain employs TRBV27 and TRBJ1-1, with D perhaps TRBD1 (5 bases). CDR3 size: 14 residues. Trimming pared 6 bases from V and 3 bases from J, leaving 14 bases between. CDR1 and CDR2 (germline): MNHEY, SMNVEV (reference sequence). This CDR3 reads CASRRRGRDTEAFF. CDR3 DNA sequence: TGTGCCAGCAGAAGACGGGGACGGGACACTGAAGCTTTCTTT.

This clonotype has at least ten counts. The V and J genes are TRBV27 and TRBJ2-3; 8 positions agree with TRBD2. The CDR3 spans 14 residues. In germline, CDR1 is MNHEY, CDR2 SMNVEV (reference sequence). The ends lost 5 bases at V and 10 bases at J; junction bases unmatched: 11. In DNA, the CDR3 is TGTGCCAGCAGTCCGGGACTAGATGCGTGGGCGCAGTATTTT. This gives the protein CASSPGLDAWAQYF.

Points on this clonotype: Since a much larger clone is just one base distant, this may be a read error. The genes are TRBV4-1 and TRBJ2-7; D might be TRBD1 (6 bases). This CDR3 is 15 amino acids long. Germline V gives CDR1 MGHRA, CDR2 YSYEKL. CDR3 amino acids: CASSPSSDRAYGQYF. CDR3 DNA: TGCGCCAGCAGCCCTAGCTCGGACAGAGCCTACGGGCAGTACTTC.

For this clonotype: A much larger clone lies a single base off, so this may be a read error. V gene TRBV9 combines with J gene TRBJ1-4; TRBD1 matches at 7 bases. This CDR3 region has 14 residues. Germline V CDR1 and CDR2: SGDLS, YYNGEE. In DNA, the CDR3 is TGTGCCAGCAGCACCGGGACAGTTAATGAAAAACTGGTTTTT. Protein: CASSTGTVNEKLVF.

The CDR3 nucleotides read TGCGCCAGCAGCCAAACAGCCGTGACTAACTATGGCTACACCTTC. It yields the protein CASSQTAVTNYGYTF. The chain has TRBV4-1 and TRBJ1-2, with D unresolved. Germline values: CDR1 MGHRA, CDR2 YSYEKL. V lost 2 bases and J 0 bases, leaving 10 bases between the germline ends. The CDR3 extends over 15 amino acids.

This clonotype was observed many times. The V call is TRBV6-5, the J call TRBJ1-5; 7 bases align to TRBD1. CDR3 length: 15 amino acids. Germline CDR1 is MNHEY and CDR2 is SVGAGI. V shed 3 bases, J shed 6 bases, and the junction held 8 bases outside the gene matches. In DNA, the CDR3 is TGTGCCAGCAGTTATGATGGGCAGGGGGGTCAGCCCCAGCATTTT. Translated, it gives CASSYDGQGGQPQHF.

As concerns this clonotype: A much larger clone differs from this one at a single base, so this may be a read error. The chain carries TRBV4-1 and TRBJ1-2; D ambiguous. V was cut by 3 bases and J by 6 bases, with 5 bases left in between. This CDR3 has 11 residues. The germline V gene encodes CDR1 MGHRA and CDR2 YSYEKL. CDR3 sequence: CASSHLDGYTF. In DNA, the CDR3 is TGCGCCAGCAGCCATCTTGATGGCTACACCTTC.

There are many counts of this clonotype. The rearrangement joins TRBV19 to TRBJ2-3, with D unclear. CDR1 is LNHDA, CDR2 SQIVND, per germline (reference sequence). CDR3 length equals 15 residues. The ends were cut back, 0 bases at V and 3 bases at J, with 10 bases in the middle. Here the CDR3 reads CASSIDEFATDTQYF. In nucleotides, the CDR3 is TGTGCCAGTAGTATAGATGAGTTCGCGACAGATACGCAGTATTTT.

This clonotype has at least ten counts. The chain links TRBV29-1 to TRBJ2-2, with D perhaps matching TRBD1 (6 bases). Germline-derived CDR1 and CDR2 are SQVTM and ANQGSEA. V shed 5 bases and J shed 4 bases, with 8 bases lying between them. This CDR3 region has 12 residues. The CDR3: CSVLTGTGELFF. DNA of the CDR3: TGCAGCGTTCTGACAGGCACCGGGGAGCTGTTTTTT.

The gene calls are TRBV19 and TRBJ1-6, with D hard to call. The germline CDR1 and CDR2 sequences are LNHDA and SQIVND (reference sequence). This CDR3 spans 13 amino acids. Between the trimmed V and J ends, which lost 3 bases and 8 bases, there was a span of 8 bases. CDR3 bases: TGTGCCAGTAGTATGGGTGTATATTCACCCCTCCACTTT. Translating it yields CASSMGVYSPLHF.

This clonotype was detected many times. The CDR3: CSARDSSTYEQYF. Written as DNA, the CDR3 is TGCAGTGCTCGGGACAGCTCGACCTACGAGCAGTACTTC. The V call is TRBV20-1, the J call TRBJ2-7, with 7 bases that match TRBD1. Per germline, CDR1 DFQATT and CDR2 SNEGSKA (reference sequence). CDR3 size: 13 residues. Trimming cost V 5 bases and J 2 bases; bases outside gene matches: 6.

This clonotype was detected many times. V usage is TRBV4-1 and J usage is TRBJ2-7, with D tentatively TRBD2 (6 bases). V lost 3 bases and J lost 1, with 13 bases in between. Germline loops: CDR1 MGHRA, CDR2 YSYEKL. CDR3 length equals 15 residues. CDR3 nucleotides: TGCGCCAGCAGCCAGGCCCGGGGAGGTTCCTACGAGCAGTACTTC. Protein product: CASSQARGGSYEQYF.

The rearrangement links TRBV9 to TRBJ1-6; no clear D. Germline values: CDR1 SGDLS, CDR2 YYNGEE. The CDR3 covers 16 residues. V was trimmed by 4 bases and J by 0 bases, leaving 11 bases between them. This CDR3 reads CASSPWESSYNSPLHF. DNA for the CDR3: TGTGCCAGCAGCCCATGGGAGAGCTCCTATAATTCACCCCTCCACTTT.

This clonotype was picked up many times. The chain joins TRBV5-5 to TRBJ2-7; possible D gene TRBD1, 6 bases. The germline V and J ends were trimmed by 0 bases and 0 bases, with 10 bases remaining between them. This CDR3 contains 15 residues. The germline gives CDR1 SGHKS, CDR2 YYEKEE (reference sequence). CDR3 sequence (DNA): TGTGCCAGCAGCTTGGGACAGGCCCTCTCCTACGAGCAGTACTTC. It encodes CASSLGQALSYEQYF.

This clonotype has ten or more counts. This sequence joins TRBV27 and TRBJ2-5; 11 nucleotides agree with TRBD2. This CDR3 is built from 16 residues. CDR1 is MNHEY and CDR2 is SMNVEV in the germline V gene (reference sequence). The V segment lost 6 bases and the J segment 2 bases; nucleotides outside the gene matches: 8. CDR3 DNA: TGTGCCAGCAGGGAGATGACTAGCGGGGCACAAGAGACCCAGTACTTC. It translates to CASREMTSGAQETQYF.

The chain combines TRBV4-3 with TRBJ1-5; the D is unclear. From germline, CDR1 is LGHNA and CDR2 YSLEER. V was cut by 0 bases and J by 7 bases, with 13 bases left in between. The CDR3 has 15 residues. The DNA of the CDR3 is TGCGCCAGCAGCCAAGATATAGGGTTTTCGCAGCCCCAGCATTTT. This translates into CASSQDIGFSQPQHF.

This clonotype was seen repeatedly, ten times or more. This chain uses TRBV20-1 with TRBJ2-5; D is possibly TRBD2 (5 bases). The length of the CDR3 is 17 residues. The V end lost 0 bases, the J end lost 3 bases, and 20 bases lay between the germline ends. Germline V gives CDR1 DFQATT, CDR2 SNEGSKA (reference sequence). CDR3 bases: TGCAGTGCTAGAGATAGCAGCGGAGACCTCAATAAAGAGACCCAGTACTTC. It translates to CSARDSSGDLNKETQYF.

This clonotype was seen repeatedly, ten times or more. The V and J genes are TRBV5-1 and TRBJ2-7; D remains unclear. The CDR3 loop spans 14 amino acids. V lost 5 bases and J 0 bases, leaving 12 bases between the germline ends. Germline CDR1 reads SGHRS; CDR2 reads YFSETQ. This CDR3 reads CASRVGDLSYEQYF. The CDR3 DNA reads as TGCGCCAGCAGGGTGGGCGACCTCTCCTACGAGCAGTACTTC.